This record looks at one TCR beta chain sequence and its context. What it recognizes is unknown. Then a second PCR, running roughly 6 to 12 cycles, was carried out with a sample-barcoded 5' primer and a J-beta primer mix. TCRdb used MiXCR to reprocess the 5' RACE reads, holding one entry per CDR3 protein. Altogether 1.8 million or so distinct CDR3 sequences are present, about 39% being singletons, with the ten largest covering under 30%. This sample was taken from a study of blood T cells in healthy people across ages. As for the study in general: About one barcoded TCR beta cDNA was captured per two T cells. Findings of the study overall: In long-lived donors, naive CD4+ cell counts and diversity exceeded those of aged donors.

V gave up 3 bases and J gave up 4 bases; unmatched junction bases: 17. The V gene's germline CDR1 is SGHVS and CDR2 FNYEAQ. This CDR3 spans 19 amino acids. Healthy Russian Caucasian donors spanned ages about 6 to 100 years. The source material was blood. This sequence was found in a human donor in good health. This sequence joins TRBV7-6 and TRBJ2-3; 9 bases are a match to TRBD2. The CDR3 spells CASSLGLGFRAGGPDTQYF. DNA for the CDR3: TGTGCCAGCAGCTTGGGGCTAGGCTTCAGGGCGGGAGGGCCAGATACGCAGTATTTT. The full variable domain, with the rest looked up from reference TRBV7-6 and TRBJ2-3, is GAGVSQSPRYKVTKRGQDVALRCDPISGHVSLYWYRQALGQGPEFLTYFNYEAQQDKSGLPNDRFSAERPEGSISTLTIQRTEQRDSAMYRCASSLGLGFRAGGPDTQYFGPGTRLTVL.